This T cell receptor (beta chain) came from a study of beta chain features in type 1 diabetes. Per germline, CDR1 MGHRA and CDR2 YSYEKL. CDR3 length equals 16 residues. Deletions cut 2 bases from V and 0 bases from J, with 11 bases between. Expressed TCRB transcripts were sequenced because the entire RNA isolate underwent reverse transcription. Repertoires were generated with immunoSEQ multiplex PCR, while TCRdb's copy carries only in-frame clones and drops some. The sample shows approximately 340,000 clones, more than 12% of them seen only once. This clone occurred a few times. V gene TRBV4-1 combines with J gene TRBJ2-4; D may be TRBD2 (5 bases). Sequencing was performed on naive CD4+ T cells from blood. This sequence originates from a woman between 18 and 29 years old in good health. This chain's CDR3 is CASSQSGILAKNIQYF. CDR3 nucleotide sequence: TGCGCCAGCAGCCAATCCGGGATTCTAGCCAAAAACATTCAGTACTTC.